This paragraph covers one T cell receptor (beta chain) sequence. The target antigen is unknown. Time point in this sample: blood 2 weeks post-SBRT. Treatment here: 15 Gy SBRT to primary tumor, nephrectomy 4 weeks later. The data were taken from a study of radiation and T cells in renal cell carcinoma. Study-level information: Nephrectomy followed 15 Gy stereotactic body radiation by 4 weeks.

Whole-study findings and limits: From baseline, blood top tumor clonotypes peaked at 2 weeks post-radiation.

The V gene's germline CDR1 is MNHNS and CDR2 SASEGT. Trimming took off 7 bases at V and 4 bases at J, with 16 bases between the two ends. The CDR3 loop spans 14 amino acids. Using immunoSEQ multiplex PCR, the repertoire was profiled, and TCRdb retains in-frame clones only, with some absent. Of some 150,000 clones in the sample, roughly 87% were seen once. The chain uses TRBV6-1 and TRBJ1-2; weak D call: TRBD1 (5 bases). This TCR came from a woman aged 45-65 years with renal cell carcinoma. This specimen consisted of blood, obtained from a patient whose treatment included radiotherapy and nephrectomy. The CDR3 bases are TGTGCCAGCACTCCCATTGGGGCGGCCTATGGCTACACCTTC. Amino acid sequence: CASTPIGAAYGYTF.